This TCR beta chain was sequenced for a study of OX40 agonist ivuxolimab in advanced cancers. Broader study findings: There were, on average, more expanded clones in CD8+ T cells than in CD4+.

Repertoires were generated with immunoSEQ multiplex PCR, while TCRdb's copy carries only in-frame clones and drops some. The sample consists of around 60,000 clones, approximately 80% of them appearing once. This clone was seen only a few times. No antigen is known for it. The sequences come from CD4+ or CD8+ T cells sorted from blood, collected in a trial of the OX40 agonist ivuxolimab. The sequence came from an adult with an advanced solid tumor such as melanoma, head and neck, liver or kidney cancer.

The CDR3 DNA reads as TGTGCCAGCAGCTTGGGTCAGAACACTGAAGCTTTCTTT. As protein: CASSLGQNTEAFF. This rearrangement joins TRBV11-1 to TRBJ1-1; D is uncertain. The CDR3 covers 13 residues. Germline values: CDR1 SGHAT, CDR2 FQDESV (reference sequence). The V gene lost 3 bases and the J gene lost 1 base, with 6 bases spanning the gap.